The 27 T cell receptor beta chains reported below all come from one sample, sequenced in a study of shared clonotypes between healthy human individuals (dated by TCRdb to about 2020). The library was obtained by the immunoSEQ multiplex PCR assay. TCRdb provides this immuneACCESS table in a form limited to in-frame rearrangements. Some clones are lacking; in checked studies, under half of them reflect an unresolved V gene, and why the rest are absent is not known. Counted in this sample were 740,000 or so clones; around 73% of them appeared once. The biggest ten clones account for around 1.7% of the sample. Material for sequencing was memory CD4+ T cells sorted from blood. In light of the paper, this sample's cell subset or site label describes: CD45RA-negative fraction. The receptor source for this set is a woman aged 25 to 39 in good health.

This clone was counted between two and nine times. DNA for the CDR3: TGCGCCAGCAGCCCCGGGACAGGGGGACACGAGCAGTACTTC. The encoded protein is CASSPGTGGHEQYF. The V call is TRBV5-1, the J call TRBJ2-7; 11 bases are shared with TRBD1. This CDR3 has 14 amino acids. Germline V gene data show CDR1 as SGHRS and CDR2 as YFSETQ. Trimming at V came to 4 bases and at J to 5 bases, leaving 5 bases not matched to a gene.

V is TRBV19 and J is TRBJ2-7; D perhaps matches TRBD2 (6 bases). Germline assignment: CDR1 LNHDA and CDR2 SQIVND (reference sequence). V was shortened by 3 bases and J by 3 bases, with 18 bases between the two germline ends. The CDR3 spans 16 residues. The DNA of the CDR3 is TGTGCCAGTAGTATTAAGGCTAGCGCCAAAGTCTACGAGCAGTACTTC. This encodes CASSIKASAKVYEQYF.

V usage is TRBV11-2 and J usage is TRBJ2-7; D is ambiguous. Between the trimmed V and J ends, which lost 5 bases and 6 bases, there was a span of 23 bases. In germline, CDR1 is SGHAT, CDR2 FQNNGV. This CDR3 region has 16 residues. The CDR3 DNA reads TGTGCCAGCAGCGCCCTTCTGGCACAGAGGTTCGGCGAGCAGTACTTC. Translating it yields CASSALLAQRFGEQYF.

The CDR3 reads CASSTRPENTEAFF. In nucleotides, the CDR3 is TGTGCCAGCTCGACCAGACCGGAGAACACTGAAGCTTTCTTT. The chain recombines TRBV5-4 with TRBJ1-1; no clear D gene. Germline V CDR1 and CDR2: SGHNT, YYREEE (reference sequence). The V end was cut by 7 bases, the J end by 1 base, with 14 bases between. This CDR3 contains 14 residues.

The chain recombines TRBV18 with TRBJ1-1; D perhaps matches TRBD1 (6 bases). In germline, CDR1 is KGHSH, CDR2 LQKENI. This CDR3 is 14 amino acids long. The V gene lost 3 bases and the J gene lost 4 bases, with 12 bases spanning the gap. As DNA, the CDR3 is TGTGCCAGCTCACCTTCCCGGGGGGCCACTGAAGCTTTCTTT. Protein sequence: CASSPSRGATEAFF.

The chain has TRBV7-2 and TRBJ2-7, with D perhaps TRBD1 (5 bases). V lost 5 bases to trimming and J lost 4 bases, with 18 bases between them. Looked up from germline, CDR1 is SGHTA and CDR2 is FQGNSA. The CDR3 covers 15 residues. The DNA for the CDR3 is TGTGCCAGCAGCCCATACCGACAGAACCTATACGAGCAGTACTTC. Its protein product is CASSPYRQNLYEQYF.

CDR3 DNA: TGTGCCAGCAGCTCGGGAGTAGGTGAAAAACTGTTTTTT. It yields the protein CASSSGVGEKLFF. The chain couples TRBV9 to TRBJ1-4; D is ambiguous. Per germline, CDR1 SGDLS and CDR2 YYNGEE. Trimming took 4 bases from V and 7 from J, leaving 11 bases between them. This CDR3 contains 13 residues.

The table lists this clone with a few counts. The chain links TRBV6-1 to TRBJ2-1, with 7 nucleotides matching TRBD2. The CDR3 loop spans 14 amino acids. Trimming took 10 bases from V and 0 from J; bases not matched to a gene: 6. Germline V gene data show CDR1 as MNHNS and CDR2 as SASEGT. CDR3 sequence: CAILLATSYNEQFF. CDR3 bases: TGTGCCATCTTACTAGCGACCTCCTACAATGAGCAGTTCTTC.

The chain recombines TRBV6-4 with TRBJ1-4; D gene ambiguous. The V end was cut by 1 base, the J end by 0 bases, with 9 bases between. The CDR3 has 16 residues. Germline lookup yields CDR1 MRHNA and CDR2 SNTAGT. CDR3 amino acids: CASSDFPPATNEKLFF. In DNA form, the CDR3 reads TGTGCCAGCAGTGACTTTCCCCCTGCAACTAATGAAAAACTGTTTTTT.

The V call is TRBV7-6, the J call TRBJ1-5; D may be TRBD1 (6 bases). The germline gives CDR1 SGHVS, CDR2 FNYEAQ. Trimming shortened V by 5 bases and J by 3 bases, and 14 bases separated the two germline ends. CDR3 length equals 15 residues. The CDR3 nucleotides read TGTGCCAGCAGCCAAGACGGGGGCCCCAATCAGCCCCAGCATTTT. Encoded protein: CASSQDGGPNQPQHF.

This chain's CDR3 is CASSGQGYTEAFF. CDR3 sequence (DNA): TGTGCCAGCAGCGGACAAGGGTACACTGAAGCTTTCTTT. The chain combines TRBV6-1 with TRBJ1-1, with D possibly being TRBD1 (5 bases). CDR1 MNHNS and CDR2 SASEGT come from the germline V gene. The CDR3 loop spans 13 amino acids. Trimming removed 6 bases at V and 3 bases at J, with 11 bases between.

The V gene is TRBV11-2, the J gene TRBJ2-1; D is unresolved. V lost 6 bases to trimming and J lost 5 bases, with 8 bases between them. Germline assignment: CDR1 SGHAT and CDR2 FQNNGV. The length of the CDR3 is 12 residues. CDR3 loop: CASSYSNNEQFF. The CDR3, as DNA: TGTGCCAGCAGTTATAGCAACAATGAGCAGTTCTTC.

The chain is built from TRBV28 and TRBJ2-3; no definite D call. The CDR3 has 15 residues. Looked up from germline, CDR1 is MDHEN and CDR2 is SYDVKM. V was pared by 7 bases and J by 0 bases, with 14 bases between. CDR3 DNA sequence: TGTGCCAGCACTTTCTCGCAGGACAGCACAGATACGCAGTATTTT. Amino acids: CASTFSQDSTDTQYF.

This clone was seen once. The chain carries TRBV19 and TRBJ2-1; D possibly corresponds to TRBD1 (5 bases). The CDR3 has 16 amino acids. Trimming cost V 5 bases and J 4 bases, with 18 bases left between them. Germline V CDR1 and CDR2: LNHDA, SQIVND (reference sequence). DNA for the CDR3: TGTGCCAGTAGTTCCGACCCAGACAGCAGATACAATGAGCAGTTCTTC. Amino acids: CASSSDPDSRYNEQFF.

Regarding this clone: A clone one base away is much larger, so this may be a read error. The J gene is TRBJ2-1, the V gene TRBV28; a weak D match, TRBD1 (7 bases). The germline gives CDR1 MDHEN, CDR2 SYDVKM. The CDR3 length is 14 residues. Between the trimmed V and J ends, which lost 6 bases and 0 bases, there was a span of 9 bases. CDR3 region: CASRRDSSYNEQFF. Written as DNA, the CDR3 is TGTGCCAGCAGGCGGGACAGCTCCTACAATGAGCAGTTCTTC.

The CDR3 reads CASSLQWDEQYF. In DNA, the CDR3 is TGTGCCAGCAGCTTACAGTGGGACGAGCAGTACTTC. The chain combines TRBV11-3 with TRBJ2-7; D is ambiguous. Germline V CDR1 and CDR2: SGHNT, YENEEA. The CDR3 contains 12 residues. The V end lost 2 bases, the J end lost 5 bases, and 7 bases lay between the germline ends.

This chain links TRBV19 with TRBJ2-4, with TRBD1 identical over 10 bases. In germline, CDR1 is LNHDA, CDR2 SQIVND (reference sequence). The CDR3 has 12 amino acids. V lost 8 bases to trimming and J lost 8 bases; unmatched junction nucleotides: 3. CDR3 sequence reads: CASRQGADIQYF. In nucleotides, the CDR3 is TGTGCCAGTCGACAGGGGGCGGACATTCAGTACTTC.

This clone came up once. The chain joins TRBV6-4 to TRBJ2-3; tentatively, D is TRBD2 (6 bases). Germline-derived CDR1 and CDR2 are MRHNA and SNTAGT. With 1 base removed from V and 0 bases from J, the gap between germline ends came to 8 bases. This CDR3 has 15 amino acids. The CDR3 sequence is CASSDWGLSTDTQYF. The CDR3 DNA follows: TGTGCCAGCAGTGACTGGGGACTTAGCACAGATACGCAGTATTTT.

The chain recombines TRBV6-1 with TRBJ2-1; the D gene is possibly TRBD2 (5 bases). The length of the CDR3 is 14 residues. Trimming shortened V by 3 bases and J by 3 bases, and 9 bases separated the two germline ends. The germline V gene has CDR1 MNHNS and CDR2 SASEGT. CDR3 region: CASSDQDFYNEQFF. CDR3 nucleotides: TGTGCCAGCAGTGACCAGGACTTCTACAATGAGCAGTTCTTC.

The chain combines TRBV6-4 with TRBJ2-5, with D tentatively TRBD1 or TRBD2 (5 bases each). This CDR3 has 13 amino acids. CDR1 and CDR2 from the germline V gene are MRHNA and SNTAGT. V was trimmed by 4 bases and J by 5 bases, leaving 11 bases between them. The DNA of the CDR3 is TGTGCCAGCAGTGGGGGCCGGGGCGAGACCCAGTACTTC. Translated: CASSGGRGETQYF.

Comment on this clone: Other DNA sequences from this sample encode an identical CDR3 as well. The V and J genes are TRBV5-1 and TRBJ2-7; D might be TRBD1 (6 bases). V was pared by 4 bases and J by 5 bases, with 16 bases between. CDR1 is SGHRS, CDR2 YFSETQ, per germline. There are 14 residues in the CDR3. The CDR3 DNA is TGCGCCAGCAGCCCCGGTAGCAGGGGAGACGAGCAGTACTTC. Its protein is CASSPGSRGDEQYF.

The chain has TRBV21-1 and TRBJ1-2. TRBV21-1 is listed as a pseudogene. CDR3 length: 16 residues. This CDR3 is CASSKEEISGSYGYTF. Here the CDR3 DNA reads TGTGCCAGCAGCAAAGAAGAGATCTCCGGGTCCTATGGCTACACCTTC.

In DNA form, the CDR3 reads TGCGCCAGTTCTCTAGAACCGAGCGGGGAGCTGTTTTTT. Its translation: CASSLEPSGELFF. This chain links TRBV10-1 with TRBJ2-2; D gene uncertain. With 9 bases removed from V and 7 bases from J, the gap between germline ends came to 15 bases. This CDR3 has 13 residues. Germline V gene data show CDR1 as WNHNN and CDR2 as SYGVQD (reference sequence).

This chain connects TRBV19 to TRBJ1-5, with D possibly being TRBD1 (6 bases). The CDR3 is 18 amino acids. The ends were cut back, 0 bases at V and 4 bases at J, with 19 bases in the middle. CDR1 and CDR2 (germline): LNHDA, SQIVND (reference sequence). The CDR3 DNA reads TGTGCCAGTAGTATAGATCGGCAGTGGATAAGGGGGAATCAGCCCCAGCATTTT. Translating it yields CASSIDRQWIRGNQPQHF.

In its sample, this clone was seen many times. The rearrangement joins TRBV14 to TRBJ1-3, with a tentative D call TRBD1 (6 bases). The CDR3 consists of 13 residues. Per germline, CDR1 SGHDN and CDR2 FVKESK. Trimming shortened V by 4 bases and J by 6 bases, and 10 bases separated the two germline ends. The CDR3 loop reads CASSLAGENTIYF. The CDR3 region has the DNA TGTGCCAGCAGCCTGGCAGGGGAAAACACCATATATTTT.

The chain recombines TRBV27 with TRBJ1-5, with D possibly TRBD1 on 6 matching bases. V dropped 7 bases and J dropped 0 bases, with 10 bases sitting between them. The germline CDR1 and CDR2 sequences are MNHEY and SMNVEV (reference sequence). This CDR3 region has 14 residues. The CDR3, as DNA: TGTGCCAGCAAGAGGGGGGATAGCAATCAGCCCCAGCATTTT. Protein product: CASKRGDSNQPQHF.

The chain carries TRBV7-7 and TRBJ1-4; no clear D gene. CDR3 size: 15 residues. Germline CDR1 SSHAT, CDR2 FNYEAQ (reference sequence). V shed 1 base and J shed 1 base, with 7 bases lying between them. The DNA of the CDR3 is TGTGCCAGCAGCTTAGGGCTCGGAACTAATGAAAAACTGTTTTTT. This translates into CASSLGLGTNEKLFF.